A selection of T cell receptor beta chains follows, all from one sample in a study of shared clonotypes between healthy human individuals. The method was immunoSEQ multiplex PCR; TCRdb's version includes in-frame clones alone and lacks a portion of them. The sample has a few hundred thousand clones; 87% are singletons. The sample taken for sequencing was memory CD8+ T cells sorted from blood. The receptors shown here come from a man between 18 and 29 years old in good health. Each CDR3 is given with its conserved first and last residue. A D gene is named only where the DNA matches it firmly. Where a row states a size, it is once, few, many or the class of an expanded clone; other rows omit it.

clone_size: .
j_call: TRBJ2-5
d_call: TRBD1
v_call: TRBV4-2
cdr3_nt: TGTGCCAGCAGCCAGACAGGGGTACAAGAGACCCAGTACTTC
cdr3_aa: CASSQTGVQETQYF

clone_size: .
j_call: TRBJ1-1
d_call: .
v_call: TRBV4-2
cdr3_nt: TGTGCCAGCAGCCAACTAGAGGGCACCACTGAAGCTTTCTTT
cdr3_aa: CASSQLEGTTEAFF

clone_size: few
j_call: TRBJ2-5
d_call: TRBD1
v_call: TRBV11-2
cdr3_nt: TGTGCCAGCAGCCCACAGGGACAGGGGGCTTTGGAGACCCAGTACTTC
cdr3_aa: CASSPQGQGALETQYF

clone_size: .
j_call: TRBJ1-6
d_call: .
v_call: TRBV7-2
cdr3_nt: TGTGCCAGCAGCTTAGCCGTATCTGCGAAGAATTCACCCCTCCACTTT
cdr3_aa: CASSLAVSAKNSPLHF

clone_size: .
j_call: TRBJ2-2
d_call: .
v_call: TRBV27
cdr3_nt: TGTGCCAGCAGTTTTAACAGCAACACCGGGGAGCTGTTTTTT
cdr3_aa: CASSFNSNTGELFF

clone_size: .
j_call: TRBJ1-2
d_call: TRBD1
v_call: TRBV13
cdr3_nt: TGTGCCAGCAGCGTAGCGGGGACAGACTATGGCTACACCTTC
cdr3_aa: CASSVAGTDYGYTF

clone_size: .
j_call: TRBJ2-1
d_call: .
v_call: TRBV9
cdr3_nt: TGTGCCAGCAGCGTAGAAAATGAGCAGTTCTTC
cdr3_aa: CASSVENEQFF

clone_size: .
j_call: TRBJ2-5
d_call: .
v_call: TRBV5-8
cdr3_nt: TGTGCCAGCAGCCTCGGGGGTGCCCTAGGGGAGACCCAGTACTTC
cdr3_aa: CASSLGGALGETQYF

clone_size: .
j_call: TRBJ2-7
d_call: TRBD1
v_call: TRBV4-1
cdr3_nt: TGCGCCAGCAGCCAAGCTCCGGGACAGGACTACGAGCAGTACTTC
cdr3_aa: CASSQAPGQDYEQYF

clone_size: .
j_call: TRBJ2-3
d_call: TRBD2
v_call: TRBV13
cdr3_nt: TGTGCCTCATTTTTAGCGGGGGCTACAGATACGCAGTATTTT
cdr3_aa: CASFLAGATDTQYF

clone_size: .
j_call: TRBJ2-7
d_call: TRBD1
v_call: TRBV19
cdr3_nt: TGTGCCAGTAGCACAGATATCGGACAGGGCTCCTACGAGCAGTACTTC
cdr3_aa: CASSTDIGQGSYEQYF

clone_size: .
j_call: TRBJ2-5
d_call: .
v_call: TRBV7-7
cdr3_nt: TGTGCTAGCAGCTTACGTCTCGCGGGGGCGGGGGAGACCCAGTACTTC
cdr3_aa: CASSLRLAGAGETQYF

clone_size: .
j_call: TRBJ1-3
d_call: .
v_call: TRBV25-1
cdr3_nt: TGTGCCAGCAGTGTAGGGGAGAGCTCTGGAAACACCATATATTTT
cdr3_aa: CASSVGESSGNTIYF

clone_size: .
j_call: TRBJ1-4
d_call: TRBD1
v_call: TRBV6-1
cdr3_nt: TGTGCCAGCAGTGATTGGCAGGGGGTCGGGGATGAAAAACTGTTTTTT
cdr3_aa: CASSDWQGVGDEKLFF

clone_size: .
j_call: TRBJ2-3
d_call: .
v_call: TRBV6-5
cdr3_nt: TGTGCCAGCAGTTACTCGGGGGGGCCCTCAGATACGCAGTATTTT
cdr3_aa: CASSYSGGPSDTQYF

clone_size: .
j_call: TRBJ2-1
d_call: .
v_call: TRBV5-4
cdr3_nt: TGTGCCAGCAGCCAGTCGCGGGACAGAGGAGCTGGGCAGTTCTTC
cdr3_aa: CASSQSRDRGAGQFF

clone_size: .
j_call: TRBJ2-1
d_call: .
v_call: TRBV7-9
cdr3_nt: TGTGCCAGCAGCACGGGCGAGGGGGTGCCAAACAATGAGCAGTTCTTC
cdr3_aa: CASSTGEGVPNNEQFF

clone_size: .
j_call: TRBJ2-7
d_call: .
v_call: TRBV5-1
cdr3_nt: TGCGCCAGCAGCTTGCGGGGTAGTCCGAGCTCCTACGAGCAGTACTTC
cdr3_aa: CASSLRGSPSSYEQYF

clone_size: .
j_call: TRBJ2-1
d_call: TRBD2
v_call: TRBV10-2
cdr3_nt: TGCGCCAGCAGTGATAGGACTAGCGGGGCCTACAATGAGCAGTTCTTC
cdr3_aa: CASSDRTSGAYNEQFF

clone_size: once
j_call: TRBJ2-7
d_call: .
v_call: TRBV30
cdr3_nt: TGTGCCTGGAGTGTAGGTTTTGCCTACGAGCAGTACTTC
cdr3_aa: CAWSVGFAYEQYF

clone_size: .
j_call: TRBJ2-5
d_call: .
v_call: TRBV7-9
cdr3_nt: TGTGCCAGCAGCTCCCGCCGGGGCCTCCCGGGGTGGGAGACCCAGTACTTC
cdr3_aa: CASSSRRGLPGWETQYF

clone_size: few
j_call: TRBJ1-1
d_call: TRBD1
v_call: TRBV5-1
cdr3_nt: TGCGCCAGCAGCTGGGGACAGGGGAACACTGAAGCTTTCTTT
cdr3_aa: CASSWGQGNTEAFF

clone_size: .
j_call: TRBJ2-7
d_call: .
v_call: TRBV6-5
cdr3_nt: TGTGCCAGCAGCTCGAACTCCCAGTCCCACGAGCAGTACTTC
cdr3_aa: CASSSNSQSHEQYF

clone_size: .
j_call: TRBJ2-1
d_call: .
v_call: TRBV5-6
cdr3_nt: TGTGCCAGCAGCTTAACTGATATCGGGGGGCCCGGGCAGTTCTTC
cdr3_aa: CASSLTDIGGPGQFF

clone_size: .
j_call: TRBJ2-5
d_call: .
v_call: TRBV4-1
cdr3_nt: TGCGCCAGCAGCCAAGATCGACAGCTCCAAGAGACCCAGTACTTC
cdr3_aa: CASSQDRQLQETQYF

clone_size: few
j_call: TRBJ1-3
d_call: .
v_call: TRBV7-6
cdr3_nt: TGTGCCAGCAGCTTAGGAGGCTGGACCTCTGGAAACACCATATATTTT
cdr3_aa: CASSLGGWTSGNTIYF

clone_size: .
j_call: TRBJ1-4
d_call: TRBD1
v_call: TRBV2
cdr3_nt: TGTGCCAGCAGAACCGGGACAGGGGGAGAAAAACTGTTTTTT
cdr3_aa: CASRTGTGGEKLFF

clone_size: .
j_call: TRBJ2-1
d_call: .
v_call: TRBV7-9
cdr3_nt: TGTGCCAGCAGCTTAGCCCCCGATGAGCAGTTCTTC
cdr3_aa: CASSLAPDEQFF

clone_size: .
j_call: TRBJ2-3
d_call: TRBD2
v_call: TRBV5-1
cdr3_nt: TGCGCCAGCAGCTTGGCCGGGGTCCGCGGGAGCCGGACAGATACGCAGTATTTT
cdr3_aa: CASSLAGVRGSRTDTQYF

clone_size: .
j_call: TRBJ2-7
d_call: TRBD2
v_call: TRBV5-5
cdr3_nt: TGTGCCAGCAGCTACGCGGGGGGCTACGAGCAGTACTTC
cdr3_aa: CASSYAGGYEQYF

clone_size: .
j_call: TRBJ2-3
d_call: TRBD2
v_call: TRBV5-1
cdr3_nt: TGCGCCAGCAGCCTGAGGGCGGGGGGGCCAGATACGCAGTATTTT
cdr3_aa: CASSLRAGGPDTQYF

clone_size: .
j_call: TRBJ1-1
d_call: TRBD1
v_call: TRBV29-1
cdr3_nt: TGCAGCGTTGGGTCTTGGATGGTTACAGGGGTATGGAGAACTGAAGCTTTCTTT
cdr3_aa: CSVGSWMVTGVWRTEAFF

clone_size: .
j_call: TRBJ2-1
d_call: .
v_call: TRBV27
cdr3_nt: TGTGCCAGCAGTCCCGTTTATGCGGGCGAGGACAATGAGCAGTTCTTC
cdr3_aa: CASSPVYAGEDNEQFF

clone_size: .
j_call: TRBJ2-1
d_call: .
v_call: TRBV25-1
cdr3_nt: TGTGCCAGCAGTGAATATGGGGTCTACAATGAGCAGTTCTTC
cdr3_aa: CASSEYGVYNEQFF

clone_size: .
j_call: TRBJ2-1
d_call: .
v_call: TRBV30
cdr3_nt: TGTGCCTGGAGTTATAGTAGCCCCGATGAGCAGTTCTTC
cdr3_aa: CAWSYSSPDEQFF

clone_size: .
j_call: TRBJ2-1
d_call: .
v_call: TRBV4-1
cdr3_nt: TGCGCCAGCAGCCAAGTCTTCGGGAAGGGGCCCGAGTGGAATGAGCAGTTCTTC
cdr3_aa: CASSQVFGKGPEWNEQFF

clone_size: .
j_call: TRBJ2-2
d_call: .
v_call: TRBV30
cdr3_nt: TGTGCCTGGAGTACCTACTTCTTTAGGAGGTCAGGGGCGTCCACCGGGGAGCTGTTTTTT
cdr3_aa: CAWSTYFFRRSGASTGELFF

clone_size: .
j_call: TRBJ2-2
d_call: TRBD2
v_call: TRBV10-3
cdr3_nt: TGTGCCATCAGTGCAGGACTAGCGGGAGGTGGGGGCACCGGGGAGCTGTTTTTT
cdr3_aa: CAISAGLAGGGGTGELFF

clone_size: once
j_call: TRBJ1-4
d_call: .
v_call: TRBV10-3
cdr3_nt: TGTGCCATCAGTGAGTCCCGACCGGGATTTGGGGCACTGTTTTTT
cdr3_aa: CAISESRPGFGALFF

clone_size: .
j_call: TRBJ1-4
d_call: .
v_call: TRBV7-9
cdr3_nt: TGTGCCAGCACCCTACTGGGGAGGGGTAATCAGGATGAAAAACTGTTTTTT
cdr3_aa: CASTLLGRGNQDEKLFF

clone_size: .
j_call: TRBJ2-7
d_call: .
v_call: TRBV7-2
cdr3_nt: TGTGCCAGCAGCCAACTAGTAGGCGGGCCTACCTACGAGCAGTACTTC
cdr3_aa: CASSQLVGGPTYEQYF

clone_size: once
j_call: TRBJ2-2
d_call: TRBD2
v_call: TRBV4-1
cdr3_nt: TGCGCCAGCAGCCCGGGACTAGCGGGAGGAGAGACCGGGGAGCTGTTTTTT
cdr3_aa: CASSPGLAGGETGELFF

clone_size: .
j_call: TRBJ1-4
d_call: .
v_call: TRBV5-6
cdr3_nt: TGTGCCAGCAGCCTTCCGGGGGATGAAAAACTGTTTTTT
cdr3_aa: CASSLPGDEKLFF

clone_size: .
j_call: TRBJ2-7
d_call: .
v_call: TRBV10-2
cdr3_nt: TGCGCCAGCATTGACAGACCCGGCTACGAGCAGTACTTC
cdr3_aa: CASIDRPGYEQYF

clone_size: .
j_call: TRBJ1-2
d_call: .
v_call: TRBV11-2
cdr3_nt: TGTGCCAGCAGCTACGACGGGCCCTATGGCTACACCTTC
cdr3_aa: CASSYDGPYGYTF

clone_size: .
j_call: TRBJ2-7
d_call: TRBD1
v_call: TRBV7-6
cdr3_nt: TGTGCCAGCAGCTTAGAGGCGGACAGGGATTACGAGCAGTACTTC
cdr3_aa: CASSLEADRDYEQYF

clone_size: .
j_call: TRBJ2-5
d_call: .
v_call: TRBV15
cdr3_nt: TGTGCCACCAGCAGTGAGCAGGGAGAGACCCAGTACTTC
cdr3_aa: CATSSEQGETQYF

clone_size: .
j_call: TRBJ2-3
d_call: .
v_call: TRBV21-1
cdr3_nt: TGTGCCAGCAGCTCACCAGGGAGTAGCACAGATACGCAGTATTTT
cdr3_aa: CASSSPGSSTDTQYF

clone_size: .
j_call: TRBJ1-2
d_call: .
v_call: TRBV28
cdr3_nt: TGTGCCAGCAGTTCGGCCCGAGAGGGGGGCGAAGGGTTCTATGGCTACACCTTC
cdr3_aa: CASSSAREGGEGFYGYTF

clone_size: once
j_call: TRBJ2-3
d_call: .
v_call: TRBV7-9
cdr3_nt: TGTGCCAGCAGCGGGGTATGGACCGCCAGCACAGATACGCAGTATTTT
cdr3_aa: CASSGVWTASTDTQYF

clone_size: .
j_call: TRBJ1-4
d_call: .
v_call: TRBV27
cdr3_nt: TGTGCCAGCAGTTTTATTCCCCCATTTGCAACTAATGAAAAACTGTTTTTT
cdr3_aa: CASSFIPPFATNEKLFF

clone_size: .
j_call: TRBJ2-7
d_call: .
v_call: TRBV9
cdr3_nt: TGTGCCAGCAGCAGGGAGGCGTTCGACGAGCAGTACTTC
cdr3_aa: CASSREAFDEQYF

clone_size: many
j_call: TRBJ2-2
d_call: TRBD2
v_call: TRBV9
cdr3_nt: TGTGCCAGCAGCGTCTTAGCGGGAGGCGGGGAGCTGTTTTTT
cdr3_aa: CASSVLAGGGELFF